This T cell receptor (beta chain) was sequenced during a study of blood T cell repertoires in COVID-19. Study summary: COVID-19 samples collected from the United States, Italy and Spain covered acute and convalescent phases. T cells, B-cell-depleted T cells, or PBMCs supplied cDNA or gDNA.

In the study's own analysis: Quantification of nucleated cells was approximated via reference gene primer amplification. Profiling relied on immunoSEQ multiplex PCR, and the TCRdb table lists in-frame clones only, not all of them. The DNA gave D and trimming, while V, J and clone size come from that table. The sample has 110,000 to 150,000 clones, around 89% seen once. V dropped 7 bases and J dropped 5 bases, with 8 bases sitting between them. In germline, CDR1 is MDHEN, CDR2 SYDVKM. The CDR3 is made up of 11 amino acids. The clonotype originates from a man aged 60 to 75 with active or convalescent COVID-19. The sample was peripheral blood. The rearrangement joins TRBV28 to TRBJ1-1, with D uncertain. The CDR3 region has the DNA TGTGCCAGCAATAGCGGAACTGAAGCTTTCTTT. Translating gives CASNSGTEAFF.